One and the same sample provided the 8 T cell receptor beta chains below, sequenced in a study of cytomegalovirus exposure and HLA in healthy donors. The data were produced by immunoSEQ multiplex PCR, yet TCRdb's version contains in-frame clones alone and is incomplete. Among some 150,000 clones listed, 89% were seen once. The source material was PBMCs. The receptors shown here come from a woman under 30 in good health and CMV-seropositive.

The chain links TRBV6-1 to TRBJ1-6; D not certain. Deletions cut 5 bases from V and 1 base from J, with 9 bases between. This CDR3 contains 15 residues. CDR1 MNHNS and CDR2 SASEGT come from the germline V gene. For the CDR3, the DNA is TGTGCCAGCAGTAACCGAGGGTCCTATAATTCACCCCTCCACTTT. It codes for CASSNRGSYNSPLHF.

This chain links TRBV11-2 with TRBJ2-2, with TRBD2 as a possible D gene (6 bases). This CDR3 contains 16 residues. V lost 4 bases, J lost 6 bases, and 18 bases lay in between. Germline-derived CDR1 and CDR2 are SGHAT and FQNNGV. CDR3 amino acids: CASSSIRDERAGELFF. The CDR3 nucleotides read TGTGCCAGCAGCTCCATCCGGGACGAGCGGGCCGGGGAGCTGTTTTTT.

V usage is TRBV7-9 and J usage is TRBJ1-1; 7 bases match TRBD1. Germline CDR1 is SEHNR and CDR2 is FQNEAQ (reference sequence). CDR3 length: 15 amino acids. Germline trimming cut 4 bases from V and 4 bases from J; bases unmatched to any gene: 9. The CDR3 loop is CASSSPTGNLTEAFF. CDR3 in DNA: TGTGCCAGCAGCTCCCCGACAGGGAATCTCACTGAAGCTTTCTTT. The full variable domain, its missing parts supplied by reference TRBV7-9 and TRBJ1-1, is DTGVSQNPRHKITKRGQNVTFRCDPISEHNRLYWYRQTLGQGPEFLTYFQNEAQLEKSRLLSDRFSAERPKGSFSTLEIQRTEQGDSAMYLCASSSPTGNLTEAFFGQGTRLTVV.

This clone occurred a few times. The chain uses TRBV28 and TRBJ1-2, with D possibly TRBD1 on 6 matching bases. V dropped 2 bases and J dropped 6 bases, with 7 bases sitting between them. The CDR3 is 12 amino acids. CDR1 and CDR2 from the germline V gene are MDHEN and SYDVKM. The CDR3 sequence: CASSLQGNGYTF. The CDR3, as DNA: TGTGCCAGCAGTTTACAGGGGAATGGCTACACCTTC.

V and J are TRBV6-1 and TRBJ1-4; 9 bases agree with TRBD1. Germline CDR1 and CDR2: MNHNS and SASEGT. The CDR3 has 19 amino acids. V was pared by 3 bases and J by 0 bases, with 11 bases of the junction left unmatched. CDR3 sequence reads: CASSDPGQGAVPTNEKLFF. Written as DNA, the CDR3 is TGTGCCAGCAGTGACCCGGGACAGGGAGCCGTTCCAACTAATGAAAAACTGTTTTTT.

The J gene is TRBJ2-4, the V gene TRBV27; D is perhaps TRBD2 (6 bases). Deletions cut 0 bases from V and 3 bases from J, with 12 bases between. The CDR3 contains 16 residues. The germline V gene has CDR1 MNHEY and CDR2 SMNVEV (reference sequence). This chain's CDR3 is CASSLSGGASKNIQYF. The DNA of the CDR3 is TGTGCCAGCAGTTTATCCGGAGGGGCGAGCAAAAACATTCAGTACTTC.

V and J are TRBV18 and TRBJ2-5; the match to TRBD2 covers 7 bases. V was clipped by 1 base and J by 5 bases; unmatched bases: 4. CDR1 and CDR2 from the germline V gene are KGHSH and LQKENI. CDR3 length: 14 amino acids. The DNA of the CDR3 is TGTGCCAGCTCACCACGAGGGAGGGTGGAGACCCAGTACTTC. This codes for CASSPRGRVETQYF.

The gene calls are TRBV7-2 and TRBJ1-1; D call uncertain. V lost 0 bases and J lost 5, with 13 bases in between. This CDR3 is built from 15 residues. Germline V lookup: CDR1 SGHTA, CDR2 FQGNSA. The CDR3 sequence: CASSLAGDLWTEAFF. As DNA, the CDR3 is TGTGCCAGCAGCTTAGCCGGGGATCTTTGGACTGAAGCTTTCTTT.